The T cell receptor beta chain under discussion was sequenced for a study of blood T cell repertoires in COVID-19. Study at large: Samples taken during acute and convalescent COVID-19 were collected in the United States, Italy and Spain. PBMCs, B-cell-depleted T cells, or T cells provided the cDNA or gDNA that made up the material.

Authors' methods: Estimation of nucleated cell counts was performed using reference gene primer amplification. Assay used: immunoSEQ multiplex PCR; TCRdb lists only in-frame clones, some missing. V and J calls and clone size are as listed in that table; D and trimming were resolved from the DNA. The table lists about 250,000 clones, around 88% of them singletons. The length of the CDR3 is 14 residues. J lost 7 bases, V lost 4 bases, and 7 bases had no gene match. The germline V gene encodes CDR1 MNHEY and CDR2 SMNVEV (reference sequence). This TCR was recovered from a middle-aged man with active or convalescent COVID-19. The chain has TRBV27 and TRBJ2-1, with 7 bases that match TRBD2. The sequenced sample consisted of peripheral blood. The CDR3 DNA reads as TGTGCCAGCAGTTCCCCCTTGGGGGGGAATGAGCAGTTCTTC. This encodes CASSSPLGGNEQFF.